This T cell receptor (beta chain) is drawn from a study of shared clonotypes between healthy human individuals. CD45RO-negative, CCR7-selected cells formed the naive CD8 fraction, which excluded terminally differentiated effector memory CD45RA+ cells. It was across several immunoSEQ plates that each subset's genomic DNA was evenly split. Authors' processing steps: In the immunoSEQ data, sequences were junction-only and lacked quality scores, so filtering differed. Sequencing was performed with immunoSEQ multiplex PCR; in TCRdb, only in-frame clones are kept and a portion is missing. V, J and clone size were drawn from that table, and D and trimming were deduced from the DNA. The sample has about 2,100,000 clones, around 93% seen once; the top ten hold 1.5% to 2%. The CDR3 covers 18 residues. V shed 2 bases, J shed 3 bases, and the junction held 12 bases outside the gene matches. Germline V lookup: CDR1 ENHRY, CDR2 SYGVKD.

Input material: naive CD8+ T cells from PBMCs. The chain links TRBV10-3 to TRBJ2-1; 8 nucleotides align to TRBD1. The clonotype comes from a man between 18 and 29 years old in good health. Some clones in this sample may be carry-over from other donors' samples. The CDR3 sequence is CAISEPGPRTGNYNEQFF. Here the CDR3 DNA reads TGTGCCATCAGTGAGCCGGGGCCGAGGACAGGGAACTACAATGAGCAGTTCTTC.